This T cell receptor (beta chain) was identified during a study of T cells after yellow fever vaccination. The study, taken as a whole, reports: Compared with primary, the secondary response was weaker and peaked at day 5, not 15. Booster sampling recovered most clones from primary vaccination (approximately 97% CD4, roughly 90% CD8). Contamination of FACS-sorted repertoires by abundant clonotypes from the bulk population could occur.

The 5'RACE template-switching step produced TCR cDNA and added a universal primer site and UMIs. In TCRdb, the 5' RACE reads were re-called with MiXCR into one record per CDR3 protein. The sample consists of 50,000 or so distinct CDR3 sequences, about 6.6% of them appearing once. The J segment lost 10 bases and the V segment lost 3 bases, leaving 10 bases of the junction unmatched. This CDR3 spans 14 amino acids. Germline lookup yields CDR1 LGHNA and CDR2 YSLEER. This clonotype was observed a handful of times. The sequence came from a man aged 18 to 29 who received the YFV17D yellow fever vaccine. Specimen: CD8+ T cells not binding an NS4B(214-222) dextramer, sorted from PBMCs, collected roughly seven weeks after the first yellow fever vaccination. The gene calls are TRBV4-3 and TRBJ1-1, with 8 nucleotides matching TRBD1. The CDR3 loop is CASSHTTGASVAFF. The DNA for the CDR3 is TGCGCCAGCAGCCACACGACAGGGGCCTCGGTAGCTTTCTTT.